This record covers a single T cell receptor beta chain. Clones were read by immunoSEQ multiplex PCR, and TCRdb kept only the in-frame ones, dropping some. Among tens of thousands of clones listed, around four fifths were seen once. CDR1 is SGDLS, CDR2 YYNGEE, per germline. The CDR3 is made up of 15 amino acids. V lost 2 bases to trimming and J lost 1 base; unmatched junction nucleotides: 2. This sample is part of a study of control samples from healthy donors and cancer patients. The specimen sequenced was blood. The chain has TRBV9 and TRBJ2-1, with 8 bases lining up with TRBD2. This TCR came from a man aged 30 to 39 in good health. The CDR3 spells CASSVTGGSYNEQFF. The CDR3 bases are TGTGCCAGCAGCGTGACGGGGGGGTCCTACAATGAGCAGTTCTTC. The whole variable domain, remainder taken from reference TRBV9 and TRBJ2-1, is DSGVTQTPKHLITATGQRVTLRCSPRSGDLSVYWYQQSLDQGLQFLIQYYNGEERAKGNILERFSAQQFPDLHSELNLSSLELGDSALYFCASSVTGGSYNEQFFGPGTRLTVL.